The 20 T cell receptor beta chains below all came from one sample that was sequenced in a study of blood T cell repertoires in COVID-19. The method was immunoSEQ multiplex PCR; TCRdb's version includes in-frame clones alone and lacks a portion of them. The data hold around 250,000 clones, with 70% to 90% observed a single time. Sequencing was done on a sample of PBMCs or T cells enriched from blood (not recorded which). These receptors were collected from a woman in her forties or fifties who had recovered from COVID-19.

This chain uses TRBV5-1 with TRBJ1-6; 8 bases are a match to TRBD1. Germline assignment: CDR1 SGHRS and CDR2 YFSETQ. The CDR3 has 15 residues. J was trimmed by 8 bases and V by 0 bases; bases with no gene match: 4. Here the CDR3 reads CASSLALTGDSPLHF. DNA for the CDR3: TGCGCCAGCAGCTTGGCCTTGACAGGGGATTCACCCCTCCACTTT. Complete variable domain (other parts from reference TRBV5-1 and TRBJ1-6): KAGVTQTPRYLIKTRGQQVTLSCSPISGHRSVSWYQQTPGQGLQFLFEYFSETQRNKGNFPGRFSGRQFSNSRSEMNVSTLELGDSALYLCASSLALTGDSPLHFGNGTRLTVT.

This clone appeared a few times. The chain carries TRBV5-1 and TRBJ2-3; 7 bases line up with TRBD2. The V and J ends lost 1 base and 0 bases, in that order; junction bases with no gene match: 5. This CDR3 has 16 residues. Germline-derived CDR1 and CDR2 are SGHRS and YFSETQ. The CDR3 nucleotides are TGCGCCAGCAGCTTGAGTCTAGCGGATAGCACAGATACGCAGTATTTT. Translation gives CASSLSLADSTDTQYF.

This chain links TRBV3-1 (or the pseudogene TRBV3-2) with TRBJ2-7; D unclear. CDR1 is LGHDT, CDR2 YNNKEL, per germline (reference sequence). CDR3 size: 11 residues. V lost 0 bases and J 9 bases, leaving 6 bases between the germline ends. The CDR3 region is CASSQDTVQYF. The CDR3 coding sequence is TGTGCCAGCAGCCAAGATACGGTGCAGTACTTC.

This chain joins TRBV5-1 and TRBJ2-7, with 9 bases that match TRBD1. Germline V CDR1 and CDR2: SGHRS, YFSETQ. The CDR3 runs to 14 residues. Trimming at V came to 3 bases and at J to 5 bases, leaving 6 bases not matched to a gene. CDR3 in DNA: TGCGCCAGCAGCTCACAGGGGGCGCGAAACGAGCAGTACTTC. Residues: CASSSQGARNEQYF.

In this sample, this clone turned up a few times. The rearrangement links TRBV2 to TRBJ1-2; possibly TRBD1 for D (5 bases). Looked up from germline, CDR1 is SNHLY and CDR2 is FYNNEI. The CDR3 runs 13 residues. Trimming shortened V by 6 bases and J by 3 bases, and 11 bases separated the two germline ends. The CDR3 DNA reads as TGTGCCAGCAGGGGGGAGGGAGACTATGGCTACACCTTC. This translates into CASRGEGDYGYTF.

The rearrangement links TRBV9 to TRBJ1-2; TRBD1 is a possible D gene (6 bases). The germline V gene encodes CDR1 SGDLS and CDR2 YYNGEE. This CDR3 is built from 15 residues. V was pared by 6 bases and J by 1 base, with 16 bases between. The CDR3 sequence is CASTSAGEYNYGYTF. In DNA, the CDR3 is TGTGCCAGCACCTCGGCAGGGGAATATAACTATGGCTACACCTTC.

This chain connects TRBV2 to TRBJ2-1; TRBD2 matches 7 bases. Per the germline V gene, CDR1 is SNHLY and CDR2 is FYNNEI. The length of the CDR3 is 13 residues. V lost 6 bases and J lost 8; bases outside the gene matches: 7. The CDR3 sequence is CASRLAWVDEQFF. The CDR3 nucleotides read TGTGCCAGCAGACTAGCGTGGGTCGATGAGCAGTTCTTC.

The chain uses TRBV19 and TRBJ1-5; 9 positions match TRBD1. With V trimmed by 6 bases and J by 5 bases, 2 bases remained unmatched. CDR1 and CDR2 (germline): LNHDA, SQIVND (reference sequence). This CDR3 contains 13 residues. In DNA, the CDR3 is TGTGCCAGTAGGGGACAGGGTCATCAGCCCCAGCATTTT. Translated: CASRGQGHQPQHF.

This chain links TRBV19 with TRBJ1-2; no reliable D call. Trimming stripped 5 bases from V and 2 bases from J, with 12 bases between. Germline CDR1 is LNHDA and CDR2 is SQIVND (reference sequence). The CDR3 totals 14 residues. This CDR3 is CASSEAGENYGYTF. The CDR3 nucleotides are TGTGCCAGTAGTGAAGCCGGAGAAAACTATGGCTACACCTTC.

CDR3 nucleotides: TGTGCCAGCGCACCAACAGGGAGTGGAAACACCATATATTTT. This sequence encodes CASAPTGSGNTIYF. The genes are TRBV5-4 and TRBJ1-3; maybe TRBD1 (6 bases). Between the trimmed V and J ends, which lost 7 bases and 3 bases, there was a span of 14 bases. Germline V gene lookup returns CDR1 SGHNT and CDR2 YYREEE (reference sequence). There are 14 residues in the CDR3. Full variable domain (outside the CDR3, taken from reference TRBV5-4 and TRBJ1-3): ETGVTQSPTHLIKTRGQQVTLRCSSQSGHNTVSWYQQALGQGPQFIFQYYREEENGRGNFPPRFSGLQFPNYSSELNVNALELDDSALYLCASAPTGSGNTIYFGEGSWLTVV.

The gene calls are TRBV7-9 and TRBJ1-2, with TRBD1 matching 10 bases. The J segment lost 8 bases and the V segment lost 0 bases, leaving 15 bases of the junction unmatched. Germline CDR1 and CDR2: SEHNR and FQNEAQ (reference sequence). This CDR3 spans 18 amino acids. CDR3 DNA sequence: TGTGCCAGCAGCTTAGCTTTTTCGTCCGGGACAGGGGCCCGGGGCTACACCTTC. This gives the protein CASSLAFSSGTGARGYTF.

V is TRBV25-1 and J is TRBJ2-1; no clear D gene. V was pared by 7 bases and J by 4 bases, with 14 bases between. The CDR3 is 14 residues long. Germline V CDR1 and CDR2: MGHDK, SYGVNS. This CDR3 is CASTRGDFYNEQFF. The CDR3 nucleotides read TGTGCCAGCACTAGAGGAGACTTTTACAATGAGCAGTTCTTC.

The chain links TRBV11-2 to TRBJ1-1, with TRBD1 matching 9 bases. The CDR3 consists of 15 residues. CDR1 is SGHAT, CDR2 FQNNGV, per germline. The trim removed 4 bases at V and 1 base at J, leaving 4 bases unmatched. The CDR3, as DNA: TGTGCCAGCAGCTCGGGGACAGGGACGAACACTGAAGCTTTCTTT. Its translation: CASSSGTGTNTEAFF. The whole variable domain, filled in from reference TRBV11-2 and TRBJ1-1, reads EAGVAQSPRYKIIEKRQSVAFWCNPISGHATLYWYQQILGQGPKLLIQFQNNGVVDDSQLPKDRFSAERLKGVDSTLKIQPAKLEDSAVYLCASSSGTGTNTEAFFGQGTRLTVV.

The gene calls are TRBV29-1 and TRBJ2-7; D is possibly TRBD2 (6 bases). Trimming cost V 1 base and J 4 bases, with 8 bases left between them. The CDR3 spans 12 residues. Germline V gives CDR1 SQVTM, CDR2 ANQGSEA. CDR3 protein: CSVEGLAYEQYF. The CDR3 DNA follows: TGCAGCGTTGAAGGTCTAGCGTACGAGCAGTACTTC.

The CDR3 protein is CASSLGTGGINGYTF. The CDR3 bases are TGTGCCAGCAGTCTTGGGACAGGGGGCATAAATGGCTACACCTTC. The J gene is TRBJ1-2, the V gene TRBV28; 12 bases fit TRBD1. Germline values: CDR1 MDHEN, CDR2 SYDVKM. Trimming at V came to 5 bases and at J to 6 bases, leaving 7 bases not matched to a gene. The CDR3 totals 15 residues.

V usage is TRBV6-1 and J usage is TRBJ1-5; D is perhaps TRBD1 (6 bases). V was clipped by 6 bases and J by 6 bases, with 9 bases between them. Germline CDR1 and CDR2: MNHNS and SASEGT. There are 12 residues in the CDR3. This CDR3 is CASSARGQPQHF. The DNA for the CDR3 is TGTGCCAGCAGCGCCAGGGGTCAGCCCCAGCATTTT.

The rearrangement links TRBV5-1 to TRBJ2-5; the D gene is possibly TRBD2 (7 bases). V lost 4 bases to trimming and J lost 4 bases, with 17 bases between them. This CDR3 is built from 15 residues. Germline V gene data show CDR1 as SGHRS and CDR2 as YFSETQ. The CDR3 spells CASSPGGGRRETQYF. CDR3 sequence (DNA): TGCGCCAGCAGCCCCGGGGGCGGGAGACGAGAGACCCAGTACTTC.

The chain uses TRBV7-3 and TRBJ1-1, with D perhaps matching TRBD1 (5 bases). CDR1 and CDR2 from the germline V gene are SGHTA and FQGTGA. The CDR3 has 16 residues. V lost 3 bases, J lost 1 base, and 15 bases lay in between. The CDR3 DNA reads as TGTGCCAGCAGCTTGCGGGGCGCAGGTTCGAACACTGAAGCTTTCTTT. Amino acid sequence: CASSLRGAGSNTEAFF.

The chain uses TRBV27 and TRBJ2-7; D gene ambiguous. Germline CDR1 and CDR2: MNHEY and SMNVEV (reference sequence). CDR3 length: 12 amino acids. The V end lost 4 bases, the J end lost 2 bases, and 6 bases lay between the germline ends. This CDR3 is CASSSPTYEQYF. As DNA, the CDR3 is TGTGCCAGCAGTTCCCCCACCTACGAGCAGTACTTC.

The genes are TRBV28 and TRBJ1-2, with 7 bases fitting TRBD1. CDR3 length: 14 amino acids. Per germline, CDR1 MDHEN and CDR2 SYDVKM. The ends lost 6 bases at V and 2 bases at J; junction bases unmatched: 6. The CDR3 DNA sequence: TGTGCCAGCAGCCAGACAGGGTCCAACTATGGCTACACCTTC. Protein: CASSQTGSNYGYTF.